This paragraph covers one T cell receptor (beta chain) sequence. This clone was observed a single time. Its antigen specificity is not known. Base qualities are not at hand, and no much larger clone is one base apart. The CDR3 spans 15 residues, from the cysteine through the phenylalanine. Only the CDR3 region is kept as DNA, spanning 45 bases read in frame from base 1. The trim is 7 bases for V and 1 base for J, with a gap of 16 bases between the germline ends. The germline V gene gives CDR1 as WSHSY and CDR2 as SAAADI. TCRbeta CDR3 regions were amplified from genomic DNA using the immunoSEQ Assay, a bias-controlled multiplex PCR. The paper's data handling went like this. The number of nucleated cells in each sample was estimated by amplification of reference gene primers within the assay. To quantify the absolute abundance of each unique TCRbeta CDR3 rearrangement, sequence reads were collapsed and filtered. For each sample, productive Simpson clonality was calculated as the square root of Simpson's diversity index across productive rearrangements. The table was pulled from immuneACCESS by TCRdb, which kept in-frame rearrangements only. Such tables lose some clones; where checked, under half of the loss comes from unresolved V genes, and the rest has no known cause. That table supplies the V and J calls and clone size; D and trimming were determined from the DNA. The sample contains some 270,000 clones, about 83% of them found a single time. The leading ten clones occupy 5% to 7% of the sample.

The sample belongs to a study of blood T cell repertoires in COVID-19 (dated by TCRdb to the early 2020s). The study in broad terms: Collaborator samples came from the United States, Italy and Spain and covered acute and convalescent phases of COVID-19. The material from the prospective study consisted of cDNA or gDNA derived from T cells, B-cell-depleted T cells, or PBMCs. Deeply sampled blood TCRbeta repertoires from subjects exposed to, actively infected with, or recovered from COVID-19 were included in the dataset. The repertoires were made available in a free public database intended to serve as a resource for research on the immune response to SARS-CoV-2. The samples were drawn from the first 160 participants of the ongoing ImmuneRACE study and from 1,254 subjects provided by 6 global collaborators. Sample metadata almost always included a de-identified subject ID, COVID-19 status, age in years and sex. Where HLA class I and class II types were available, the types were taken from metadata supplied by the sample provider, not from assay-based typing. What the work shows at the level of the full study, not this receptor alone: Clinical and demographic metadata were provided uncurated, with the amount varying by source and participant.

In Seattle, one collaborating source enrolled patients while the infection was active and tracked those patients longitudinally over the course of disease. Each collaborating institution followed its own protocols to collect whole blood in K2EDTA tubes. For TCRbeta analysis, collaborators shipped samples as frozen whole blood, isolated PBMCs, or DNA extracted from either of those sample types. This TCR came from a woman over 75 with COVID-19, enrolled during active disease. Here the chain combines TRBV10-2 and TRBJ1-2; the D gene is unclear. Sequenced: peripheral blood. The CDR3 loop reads CASIPGGGFNYGYTF. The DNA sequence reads TGCGCCAGCATTCCAGGTGGAGGGTTTAACTATGGCTACACCTTC.